The 6 T cell receptor beta chains below all came from one sample that was sequenced in a study of shared clonotypes between healthy human individuals. Produced via immunoSEQ multiplex PCR; TCRdb's table is partial and in-frame only. The data show approximately 350,000 clones, roughly 70% seen once. Sequenced: memory CD4+ T cells sorted from blood. The subset here: CD45RA-negative fraction. These receptor sequences come from a man aged 30 to 39 in good health.

Details on this clone: At one end, the junction sequence differs from germline, possibly due to a read error. The identical CDR3 is also encoded by other nucleotide sequences in the sample. The V and J genes are TRBV7-6 and TRBJ1-1; weak D call: TRBD1 (6 bases). The CDR3 has 16 residues. From germline, CDR1 is SGHVS and CDR2 FNYEAQ. The CDR3 DNA reads as TGTGCCAGCAGCTTATCAGGATCGGGGGGGGACACTGAGGCTTTCTTT. As protein: CASSLSGSGGDTEAFF.

The J gene is TRBJ2-1, the V gene TRBV4-3; D gene uncertain. The CDR3 totals 15 residues. CDR1 and CDR2 from the germline V gene are LGHNA and YSLEER. V was shortened by 4 bases and J by 0 bases, with 10 bases between the two germline ends. CDR3 bases: TGCGCCAGCAGCCTAGACGCGAACTCCTACAATGAGCAGTTCTTC. This codes for CASSLDANSYNEQFF.

Remarks on this clone: Other DNA variants within this sample encode the same CDR3. The V gene is TRBV19, the J gene TRBJ2-1; D remains unclear. CDR3 length: 15 residues. CDR1 is LNHDA and CDR2 is SQIVND in the germline V gene (reference sequence). Trimming took off 4 bases at V and 0 bases at J, with 10 bases between the two ends. The CDR3 loop reads CASSSDRSSYNEQFF. In DNA, the CDR3 is TGTGCCAGTAGTAGCGACCGTAGCTCCTACAATGAGCAGTTCTTC.

This chain uses TRBV28 with TRBJ2-5; D might be TRBD1 (6 bases). Trimming shortened V by 5 bases and J by 0 bases, and 10 bases separated the two germline ends. The CDR3 is 14 residues long. Per germline, CDR1 MDHEN and CDR2 SYDVKM. This CDR3 is CASSRRDNQETQYF. The CDR3 region has the DNA TGTGCCAGCAGTCGCCGGGACAACCAAGAGACCCAGTACTTC. Together with reference TRBV28 and TRBJ2-5, the CDR3 gives the full variable domain: DVKVTQSSRYLVKRTGEKVFLECVQDMDHENMFWYRQDPGLGLRLIYFSYDVKMKEKGDIPEGYSVSREKKERFSLILESASTNQTSMYLCASSRRDNQETQYFGPGTRLLVL.

This clone was seen only once. The chain is built from TRBV27 and TRBJ2-2; 8 bases map to TRBD2. The CDR3 length is 16 residues. Unmatched junction bases numbered 11, after V lost 5 bases and J lost 6 bases. CDR1 and CDR2 from the germline V gene are MNHEY and SMNVEV (reference sequence). The CDR3 DNA reads as TGTGCCAGCAGTCCGCAAGGGACTAGTTGGCCCGGGGAGCTGTTTTTT. It encodes CASSPQGTSWPGELFF.

The chain links TRBV14 to TRBJ2-7; TRBD1 is a possible D gene (5 bases). The length of the CDR3 is 14 residues. The germline gives CDR1 SGHDN, CDR2 FVKESK. Trimming removed 3 bases at V and 6 bases at J, with 15 bases between. CDR3 DNA: TGTGCCAGCAGCCATTTGACAGCTTCTCCCGAGCAGTACTTC. Translated, it gives CASSHLTASPEQYF.